One sample yielded the 32 T cell receptor beta chains listed below, sequenced in a study of beta chain features in type 1 diabetes. Findings of the study overall: TCRB CDR3 length was moderately but significantly reduced in all four CD4+ subsets of Type 1 diabetes patients.

The antigens these receptors bind are not known. Sequenced material consisted of expressed TCRB transcripts (all of the isolated RNA was reverse transcribed). Measured with immunoSEQ multiplex PCR; TCRdb has only the in-frame clones, and not every one. The profile shows hundreds of thousands of clones, roughly 13% of them singletons. The sequenced material came from naive CD4+ T cells from blood. Receptor source: a man between 18 and 35 years old with type 1 diabetes.

This clone was detected a few times. The DNA of the CDR3 is TGTGCCAGTAGTATAGGACAGGTGTACACTGAAGCTTTCTTT. This codes for CASSIGQVYTEAFF. This sequence joins TRBV19 and TRBJ1-1; TRBD1 is a possible D gene (6 bases). V was pared by 1 base and J by 3 bases, with 9 bases between. Germline assignment: CDR1 LNHDA and CDR2 SQIVND (reference sequence). The CDR3 sequence is 14 residues long.

This clone was observed a handful of times. This sequence joins TRBV23-1 and TRBJ2-2; a possible D gene is TRBD2 (6 bases). TRBV23-1 qualifies as an ORF whose function is uncertain. Deletions cut 10 bases from V and 8 bases from J, with 17 bases between. The CDR3 has 13 residues. CDR3 region: CAKPAGRDGELFF. DNA for the CDR3: TGCGCCAAGCCGGCGGGGCGCGATGGGGAGCTGTTTTTT.

This clone turned up a few times. The chain uses TRBV6-5 and TRBJ1-6; 10 bases match TRBD1. J was trimmed by 7 bases and V by 6 bases; bases with no gene match: 6. Germline V gives CDR1 MNHEY, CDR2 SVGAGI. The CDR3 totals 15 residues. The DNA for the CDR3 is TGTGCCAGCAGATGGGACAGGGGACCGAATTCACCCCTCCACTTT. The encoded protein is CASRWDRGPNSPLHF.

The V call is TRBV28, the J call TRBJ1-6; the D is unclear. The length of the CDR3 is 14 residues. The germline gives CDR1 MDHEN, CDR2 SYDVKM. Trimming removed 2 bases from V and 10 bases from J, with 12 bases in between. CDR3 in amino acids: CASSLDVLQSPLHF. In nucleotides, the CDR3 is TGTGCCAGCAGTTTAGATGTACTTCAATCACCCCTCCACTTT.

The chain links TRBV5-1 to TRBJ2-3, with 9 bases aligning to TRBD2. CDR3 length: 18 residues. Germline-derived CDR1 and CDR2 are SGHRS and YFSETQ. With V trimmed by 0 bases and J by 1 base, 9 bases remained unmatched. The CDR3 DNA reads TGCGCCAGCAGCTTGGGACTAGCGGCGGAGATCGGCACAGATACGCAGTATTTT. Protein: CASSLGLAAEIGTDTQYF. Variable domain in full (rest from reference TRBV5-1 and TRBJ2-3): KAGVTQTPRYLIKTRGQQVTLSCSPISGHRSVSWYQQTPGQGLQFLFEYFSETQRNKGNFPGRFSGRQFSNSRSEMNVSTLELGDSALYLCASSLGLAAEIGTDTQYFGPGTRLTVL.

The CDR3 region is CAWSVSGPGYTF. DNA of the CDR3: TGTGCCTGGAGTGTTTCAGGGCCCGGCTACACCTTC. The rearrangement joins TRBV30 to TRBJ1-2; D is possibly TRBD1 (5 bases). This CDR3 region has 12 residues. Per the germline V gene, CDR1 is GTSNPN and CDR2 is SVGIG (reference sequence). Trimming stripped 0 bases from V and 8 bases from J, with 10 bases between.

The chain recombines TRBV18 with TRBJ2-5, with 7 bases lining up with TRBD1. The CDR3 spans 16 residues. V gave up 0 bases and J gave up 1 base; unmatched junction bases: 5. The germline gives CDR1 KGHSH, CDR2 LQKENI. CDR3 loop: CASSPPSGQLQETQYF. CDR3 in DNA: TGTGCCAGCTCACCACCGTCGGGACAGCTCCAAGAGACCCAGTACTTC.

CDR3 residues: CASSVAIGQNTEAFF. The CDR3 coding sequence is TGTGCCAGCAGCGTAGCTATTGGACAGAACACTGAAGCTTTCTTT. The chain combines TRBV9 with TRBJ1-1, with a weak D call TRBD1 (5 bases). V shed 0 bases and J shed 1 base, with 10 bases lying between them. The V gene's germline CDR1 is SGDLS and CDR2 YYNGEE. The length of the CDR3 is 15 residues. The whole variable domain, remainder taken from reference TRBV9 and TRBJ1-1, is DSGVTQTPKHLITATGQRVTLRCSPRSGDLSVYWYQQSLDQGLQFLIQYYNGEERAKGNILERFSAQQFPDLHSELNLSSLELGDSALYFCASSVAIGQNTEAFFGQGTRLTVV.

This clone was recorded a few times. J is TRBJ1-6 and V is TRBV2; D gene uncertain. Germline CDR1 is SNHLY and CDR2 is FYNNEI. There are 13 residues in the CDR3. V lost 4 bases to trimming and J lost 15 bases, with 16 bases between them. The CDR3: CASSANAIQNLHF. Written as DNA, the CDR3 is TGTGCCAGCAGTGCCAACGCAATTCAAAACCTCCACTTT. Looking up the rest from reference TRBV2 and TRBJ1-6 gives the full variable domain: EPEVTQTPSHQVTQMGQEVILRCVPISNHLYFYWYRQILGQKVEFLVSFYNNEISEKSEIFDDQFSVERPDGSNFTLKIRSTKLEDSAMYFCASSANAIQNLHFGNGTRLTVT.

V usage is TRBV29-1 and J usage is TRBJ2-1, with D possibly matching TRBD1 (5 bases). This CDR3 region has 13 residues. Trimming removed 3 bases from V and 4 bases from J, with 10 bases in between. Germline loops: CDR1 SQVTM, CDR2 ANQGSEA. The CDR3 sequence: CSVDTQGYNEQFF. The CDR3 DNA sequence: TGCAGCGTTGATACCCAGGGATACAATGAGCAGTTCTTC.

This clone occurred a few times. The chain employs TRBV29-1 and TRBJ2-5, with TRBD1 matching 7 bases. The J call could be wrong; TRBJ2-7 is a better fit for the DNA end. Germline loops: CDR1 SQVTM, CDR2 ANQGSEA. The CDR3 runs to 13 residues. In DNA form, the CDR3 reads TGCAGCGTTGAGGTTAAGACAGGGTACGAGCAGTACTTC. It is translated as CSVEVKTGYEQYF.

This clone was seen more than once but under ten times. This chain connects TRBV7-8 to TRBJ2-3; D perhaps matches TRBD2 (6 bases). CDR1 SGHVS and CDR2 FQNEAQ come from the germline V gene. The CDR3 covers 14 residues. The V gene lost 8 bases and the J gene lost 0 bases, with 12 bases spanning the gap. The CDR3 DNA reads TGTGCCAGCCTAACTAGCCCTAGCACAGATACGCAGTATTTT. Protein: CASLTSPSTDTQYF.

V and J are TRBV23-1 and TRBJ1-6, with D perhaps matching TRBD1 (5 bases). TRBV23-1 has ORF status, its function being uncertain. Trimming removed 4 bases from V and 2 bases from J, with 24 bases in between. The CDR3 is 20 amino acids. The CDR3 protein is CASSRGRGGRRWPYNSPLHF. CDR3 nucleotides: TGCGCCAGCAGTCGGGGCCGAGGAGGGCGAAGGTGGCCCTATAATTCACCCCTCCACTTT.

This clone occurred a few times. The chain combines TRBV7-2 with TRBJ2-7; D perhaps matches TRBD2 (5 bases). Germline loops: CDR1 SGHTA, CDR2 FQGNSA. The length of the CDR3 is 13 residues. The V end was cut by 5 bases, the J end by 7 bases, with 15 bases between. This CDR3 reads CASSERLTGEQYF. The CDR3 DNA reads as TGTGCCAGCAGCGAGCGGTTGACGGGGGAGCAGTACTTC. Full variable domain (outside the CDR3, taken from reference TRBV7-2 and TRBJ2-7): GAGVSQSPSNKVTEKGKDVELRCDPISGHTALYWYRQSLGQGLEFLIYFQGNSAPDKSGLPSDRFSAERTGGSVSTLTIQRTQQEDSAVYLCASSERLTGEQYFGPGTRLTVT.

V usage is TRBV7-3 and J usage is TRBJ2-1; 8 nucleotides align to TRBD1. This CDR3 has 13 amino acids. V shed 4 bases and J 12 bases; nucleotides not matched to a gene: 8. Germline assignment: CDR1 SGHTA and CDR2 FQGTGA. CDR3 residues: CASSSQGARRQFF. In nucleotides, the CDR3 is TGTGCCAGCAGCTCCCAGGGGGCGAGGAGGCAGTTCTTC.

This clone was counted between two and nine times. The sample contains more than one DNA sequence encoding this CDR3. The rearrangement links TRBV2 to TRBJ2-7, with D perhaps TRBD1 (5 bases). Germline CDR1 SNHLY, CDR2 FYNNEI. CDR3 length: 12 residues. The V gene lost 5 bases and the J gene lost 3 bases, with 8 bases spanning the gap. CDR3 sequence (DNA): TGTGCCAGCAGTACGCAGGGCTACGAGCAGTACTTC. Protein product: CASSTQGYEQYF.

The rearrangement uses TRBV13 and TRBJ2-6; TRBD1 is a possible D gene (6 bases). Between the trimmed V and J ends, which lost 6 bases and 2 bases, there was a span of 14 bases. The CDR3 is 16 amino acids. Germline loops: CDR1 PRHDT, CDR2 FYEKMQ (reference sequence). CDR3 bases: TGTGCCAGCAGTCAAAACGCAGGGGCTGGGGCCAACGTCCTGACTTTC. Translating gives CASSQNAGAGANVLTF.

Points on this clone: The sample holds other DNA sequences that translate to the same CDR3. The rearrangement uses TRBV30 and TRBJ1-5, with D possibly being TRBD1 (6 bases). The V end was cut by 0 bases, the J end by 7 bases, with 13 bases between. Germline CDR1 GTSNPN, CDR2 SVGIG (reference sequence). The length of the CDR3 is 14 residues. This chain's CDR3 is CAWSVLGGDQPQHF. The CDR3 nucleotides are TGTGCCTGGAGTGTATTGGGGGGCGACCAGCCCCAGCATTTT.

This clone was observed a few times. This chain links TRBV5-6 with TRBJ2-3, with D perhaps matching TRBD1 (5 bases). This CDR3 has 15 amino acids. V was clipped by 4 bases and J by 6 bases, with 18 bases between them. Germline CDR1 SGHDT, CDR2 YYEEEE. The CDR3 region has the DNA TGTGCCAGCAGCGGGGCCCTCGGCAGACAGGATACGCAGTATTTT. Protein: CASSGALGRQDTQYF.

This clone was counted a few times. The V gene is TRBV5-1, the J gene TRBJ1-1, with 9 bases aligning to TRBD1. V shed 3 bases and J 6 bases; nucleotides not matched to a gene: 6. The CDR3 is made up of 14 amino acids. Germline V gene sequence: CDR1 SGHRS, CDR2 YFSETQ. Written as DNA, the CDR3 is TGCGCCAGCAGCTCAGTACAGGGGGCGCCTGAAGCTTTCTTT. Its protein is CASSSVQGAPEAFF. The variable domain in full, completed from reference TRBV5-1 and TRBJ1-1, reads KAGVTQTPRYLIKTRGQQVTLSCSPISGHRSVSWYQQTPGQGLQFLFEYFSETQRNKGNFPGRFSGRQFSNSRSEMNVSTLELGDSALYLCASSSVQGAPEAFFGQGTRLTVV.

The chain employs TRBV5-6 and TRBJ1-4; TRBD1 might be the D (6 bases). Trimming stripped 0 bases from V and 3 bases from J, with 12 bases between. The CDR3 spans 16 residues. Germline lookup yields CDR1 SGHDT and CDR2 YYEEEE. CDR3 bases: TGTGCCAGCAGCTTGGTCGACAGGAAGCCTAATGAAAAACTGTTTTTT. Amino acid sequence: CASSLVDRKPNEKLFF.

The rearrangement uses TRBV7-2 and TRBJ2-1; TRBD2 matches 11 bases. CDR1 is SGHTA, CDR2 FQGNSA, per germline. With 4 bases clipped from V and 4 bases from J, the junction kept 3 bases outside the gene matches. The CDR3 is made up of 15 amino acids. The CDR3 coding sequence is TGTGCCAGCAGCTATGCTAGCGGGGGGTACAATGAGCAGTTCTTC. It codes for CASSYASGGYNEQFF.

The genes are TRBV18 and TRBJ2-4, with D perhaps being TRBD1 or TRBD2 (5 bases each). This CDR3 is built from 14 residues. Germline CDR1 and CDR2: KGHSH and LQKENI. With 2 bases removed from V and 1 base from J, the gap between germline ends came to 6 bases. This chain's CDR3 is CASSPEGAKNIQYF. In nucleotides, the CDR3 is TGTGCCAGCTCACCAGAGGGGGCCAAAAACATTCAGTACTTC.

The rearrangement links TRBV6-5 to TRBJ1-1; 8 positions match TRBD1. The germline V gene has CDR1 MNHEY and CDR2 SVGAGI. The CDR3 has 13 amino acids. With V trimmed by 6 bases and J by 1 base, 1 base remained unmatched. CDR3 sequence: CASRTGANTEAFF. The CDR3 bases are TGTGCCAGCAGGACAGGGGCGAACACTGAAGCTTTCTTT.

This clone turned up a few times. V is TRBV30 and J is TRBJ2-3; 13 positions agree with TRBD2. V trimming: 4 bases; J trimming: 4 bases; junction bases outside the gene matches: 5. The germline gives CDR1 GTSNPN, CDR2 SVGIG (reference sequence). CDR3 length: 15 residues. DNA of the CDR3: TGTGCCTGGACCCTCGGACTAGCGGGAGCAGATACGCAGTATTTT. Amino acids: CAWTLGLAGADTQYF.

The V call is TRBV30, the J call TRBJ2-7; 9 bases are a match to TRBD1. This CDR3 comprises 13 residues. Germline-derived CDR1 and CDR2 are GTSNPN and SVGIG (reference sequence). The ends lost 3 bases at V and 6 bases at J; junction bases unmatched: 6. CDR3 nucleotides: TGTGCCTGGAGCAACAGGGGGCCAGGCGAGCAGTACTTC. It translates to CAWSNRGPGEQYF.

The table lists this clone with a few counts. The J gene is TRBJ1-1, the V gene TRBV12-2. TRBV12-2 is a pseudogene segment. The CDR3 loop spans 17 amino acids. CDR3 sequence: CASRLGCGAPLGTEAFF. CDR3 nucleotide sequence: TGTGCAAGTCGCTTAGGATGCGGGGCCCCTCTGGGCACTGAAGCTTTCTTT.

This clone showed up just a few times. The V call is TRBV4-2, the J call TRBJ1-5; D is unclear. Germline V gene sequence: CDR1 LGHNA, CDR2 YNFKEQ. Between the trimmed V and J ends, which lost 1 base and 4 bases, there was a span of 2 bases. The CDR3 is made up of 12 amino acids. The CDR3 nucleotides read TGTGCCAGCAGCCAAGGTAATCAGCCCCAGCATTTT. It codes for CASSQGNQPQHF.

The chain links TRBV29-1 to TRBJ2-1, with D perhaps matching TRBD1 (6 bases). Trimming cost V 4 bases and J 8 bases, with 6 bases left between them. This CDR3 has 10 residues. CDR1 and CDR2 from the germline V gene are SQVTM and ANQGSEA. The CDR3 region is CSVGGHEQFF. The CDR3, as DNA: TGCAGCGTTGGGGGGCATGAGCAGTTCTTC.

The genes are TRBV18 and TRBJ2-2; D is unresolved. CDR1 is KGHSH and CDR2 is LQKENI in the germline V gene. The CDR3 is made up of 15 amino acids. The V and J ends lost 1 base and 7 bases respectively, with 13 bases between them. For the CDR3, the DNA is TGTGCCAGCTCACCACTTGGCGAGACACTCGGGGAGCTGTTTTTT. It encodes CASSPLGETLGELFF.

There are a few counts of this clone. The chain couples TRBV23-1 to TRBJ2-3, with D unresolved. TRBV23-1 is marked as an open reading frame, function uncertain. Trimming cost V 4 bases and J 5 bases, with 4 bases left between them. This CDR3 is 11 amino acids long. CDR3 amino acids: CASSLEDTQYF. CDR3 DNA: TGCGCCAGCAGTCTGGAAGATACGCAGTATTTT.

This clone appeared a few times. The chain combines TRBV7-9 with TRBJ1-5; D is uncertain. Looked up from germline, CDR1 is SEHNR and CDR2 is FQNEAQ (reference sequence). Deletions cut 1 base from V and 6 bases from J, with 7 bases between. The CDR3 is 13 residues long. In nucleotides, the CDR3 is TGTGCCAGCAGCTTAGATGGGAGTCAGCCCCAGCATTTT. This sequence encodes CASSLDGSQPQHF.